This TCR beta chain stems from a study of early T cells in non-severe SARS-CoV-2 infection. Study-level information: Sequencing input comprised bulk RNA from unsorted whole blood; chain pairing was not available.

In this sample, this clonotype turned up many times. Its antigen is unidentified. Each single cDNA molecule received a unique molecular identifier. TCRdb processed the 5' RACE reads anew with MiXCR; each CDR3 protein has one entry. The table has some 38,000 distinct CDR3 sequences, around 5% seen once. General study results and limits: Private and CD4 specificities were missed by VDJdb matching, skewed to anti-spike CD8.

The TCR comes from an adult who was a healthcare worker with PCR-confirmed SARS-CoV-2 infection or an uninfected control (not recorded which). Sequenced: whole blood.

The CDR3 bases are TGCGCCAGCAGTGAGTCGGCCCAGGTTGGTGAAAAACTGTTTTTT. This gives the protein CASSESAQVGEKLFF. V gene TRBV10-2 combines with J gene TRBJ1-4; D remains unclear. Trimming removed 0 bases at V and 7 bases at J, with 12 bases between. There are 15 residues in the CDR3. Germline V gene sequence: CDR1 WSHSY, CDR2 SAAADI.